The present T cell receptor beta chain was sequenced within a study of T cells after yellow fever vaccination. This clonotype has just a few counts. TCRdb analysed the 5' RACE reads with MiXCR anew, one entry per CDR3 protein. The table shows 50,000 to 60,000 distinct CDR3 sequences, with about 5% occurring only once. Here the sequenced sample was PBMCs, either bulk or a sorted T-cell subset (CD4+, CD8+, memory, or dextramer-sorted; not recorded which), taken on the day of the yellow fever booster vaccination. The sequence was collected from a man between 18 and 35 years old who received the YFV17D yellow fever vaccine.

CDR3 sequence: CASSHHGVAQGFTGELFF. The CDR3 nucleotides are TGCGCCAGCAGCCACCATGGGGTAGCGCAGGGATTCACCGGGGAGCTGTTTTTT. The chain is built from TRBV4-1 and TRBJ2-2; tentatively, D is TRBD1 or TRBD2 (5 bases each). This CDR3 is 18 amino acids long. The germline CDR1 and CDR2 sequences are MGHRA and YSYEKL. Trimming removed 3 bases at V and 4 bases at J, with 21 bases between.